One TCR beta chain is described in this entry. This entry is derived from a study of shared clonotypes between healthy human individuals. Donors, without exception, were Caucasian adults residing in Nashville, Tennessee. Profiling relied on immunoSEQ multiplex PCR, and the TCRdb table lists in-frame clones only, not all of them. The sample lists under 200,000 clones; approximately 95% were seen once. In germline, CDR1 is LNHDA, CDR2 SQIVND (reference sequence). The CDR3 runs 16 residues. V was pared by 5 bases and J by 1 base, with 17 bases between. The sample was naive CD4+ T cells sorted from blood. Subset: CD45RA+ positively selected. This clonotype was obtained from a woman aged 25-40 years in good health. The V gene is TRBV19, the J gene TRBJ1-1; TRBD1 is a possible D gene (5 bases). CDR3 residues: CASSAQAGRTNTEAFF. The CDR3 nucleotides are TGTGCCAGTAGTGCCCAGGCAGGGAGAACGAACACTGAAGCTTTCTTT.